The sequence of this TCR beta chain was determined in a study of blood T cell repertoires in COVID-19. Study at large: Acute and convalescent COVID-19 samples came from the United States, Italy and Spain.

V was pared by 2 bases and J by 1 base, with 6 bases of the junction left unmatched. The CDR3 has 16 amino acids. The germline V gene encodes CDR1 MNHEY and CDR2 SVGEGT. Residents of 20 to 25 US areas, aged about 18 to 95 years, made up the participants. Cohort assignment relied on participant-reported clinical history. This clone has more than one count but fewer than ten. Per the original methods: Amplification of reference gene primers provided the estimated nucleated cell counts. Clones were sequenced by immunoSEQ multiplex PCR, and TCRdb holds only the in-frame ones, with some missing. The V and J calls and clone size are taken from that table; D and trimming were inferred from the DNA. Among 120,000 to 150,000 clones, approximately 81% were seen once, and the ten largest hold less than 7%.

The TCR comes from a man aged 35 to 55 with acute COVID-19. The chain carries TRBV6-2 or TRBV6-3 and TRBJ2-5; 8 bases are a match to TRBD2. Sequencing used PBMCs or T cells enriched from blood (not recorded which). CDR3 sequence reads: CASSYKLAGVQETQYF. CDR3 nucleotide sequence: TGTGCCAGCAGTTACAAGCTAGCGGGCGTCCAAGAGACCCAGTACTTC.